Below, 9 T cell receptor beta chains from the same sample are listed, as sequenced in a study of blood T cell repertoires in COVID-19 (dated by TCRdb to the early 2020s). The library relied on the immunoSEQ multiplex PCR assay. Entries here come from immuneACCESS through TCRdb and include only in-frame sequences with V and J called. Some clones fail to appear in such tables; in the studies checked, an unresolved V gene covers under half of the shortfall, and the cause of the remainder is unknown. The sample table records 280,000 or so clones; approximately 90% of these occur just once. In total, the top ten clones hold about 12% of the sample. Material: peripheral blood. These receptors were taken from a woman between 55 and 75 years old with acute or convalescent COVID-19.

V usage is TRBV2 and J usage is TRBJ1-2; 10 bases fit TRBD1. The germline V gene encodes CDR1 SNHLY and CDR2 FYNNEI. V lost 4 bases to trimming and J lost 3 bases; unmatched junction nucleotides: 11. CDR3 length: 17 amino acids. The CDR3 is CASSVIIRDRGDYGYTF. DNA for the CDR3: TGTGCCAGCAGTGTTATCATCCGGGACAGGGGAGACTATGGCTACACCTTC.

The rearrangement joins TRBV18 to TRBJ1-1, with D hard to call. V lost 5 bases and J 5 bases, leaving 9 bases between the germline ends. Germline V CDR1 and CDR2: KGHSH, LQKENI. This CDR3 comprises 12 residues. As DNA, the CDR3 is TGTGCCAGCTCAGGACCGGGGACTGAAGCTTTCTTT. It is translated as CASSGPGTEAFF.

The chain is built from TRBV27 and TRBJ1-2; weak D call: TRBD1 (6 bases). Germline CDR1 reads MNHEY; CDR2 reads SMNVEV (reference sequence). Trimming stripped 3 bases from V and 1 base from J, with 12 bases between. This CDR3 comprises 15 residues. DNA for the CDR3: TGTGCCAGCAGTTTGTCCAGGGGATTTAACTATGGCTACACCTTC. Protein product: CASSLSRGFNYGYTF.

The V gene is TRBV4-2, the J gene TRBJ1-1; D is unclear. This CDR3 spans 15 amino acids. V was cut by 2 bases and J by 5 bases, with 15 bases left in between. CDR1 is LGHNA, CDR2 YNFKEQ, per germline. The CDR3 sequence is CASSQFRLTGTEAFF. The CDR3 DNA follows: TGTGCCAGCAGCCAATTCCGACTAACTGGAACTGAAGCTTTCTTT.

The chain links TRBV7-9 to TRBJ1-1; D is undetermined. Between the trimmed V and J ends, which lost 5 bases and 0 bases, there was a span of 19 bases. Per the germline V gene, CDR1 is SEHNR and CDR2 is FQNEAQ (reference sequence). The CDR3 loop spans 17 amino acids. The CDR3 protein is CASSPPVGRRLNTEAFF. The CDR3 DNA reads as TGTGCCAGCAGCCCGCCGGTTGGCAGGCGTTTGAACACTGAAGCTTTCTTT.

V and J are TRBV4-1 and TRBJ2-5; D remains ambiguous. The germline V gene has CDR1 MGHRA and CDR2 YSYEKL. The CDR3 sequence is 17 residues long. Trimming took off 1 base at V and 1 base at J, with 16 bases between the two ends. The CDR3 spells CASSQVGPTRPQETQYF. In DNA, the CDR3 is TGCGCCAGCAGCCAAGTCGGTCCGACACGACCCCAAGAGACCCAGTACTTC.

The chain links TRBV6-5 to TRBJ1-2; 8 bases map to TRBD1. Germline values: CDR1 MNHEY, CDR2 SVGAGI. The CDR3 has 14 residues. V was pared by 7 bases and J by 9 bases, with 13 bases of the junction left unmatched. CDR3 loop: CASTKEGTGLSYTF. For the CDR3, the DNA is TGTGCCAGCACCAAAGAAGGGACAGGACTAAGCTACACCTTC.

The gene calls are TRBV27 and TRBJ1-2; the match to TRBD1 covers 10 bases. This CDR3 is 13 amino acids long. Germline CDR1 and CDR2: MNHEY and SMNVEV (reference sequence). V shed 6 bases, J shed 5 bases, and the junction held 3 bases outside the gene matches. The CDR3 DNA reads TGTGCCAGCAGGGGGGGACAGGGGTATGGCTACACCTTC. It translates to CASRGGQGYGYTF.

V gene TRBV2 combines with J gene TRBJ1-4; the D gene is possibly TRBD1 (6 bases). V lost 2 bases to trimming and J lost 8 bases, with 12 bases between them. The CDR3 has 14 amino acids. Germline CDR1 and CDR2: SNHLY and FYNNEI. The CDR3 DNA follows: TGTGCCAGCAGTGAACAGGGGTTGGGGGAAAAACTGTTTTTT. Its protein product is CASSEQGLGEKLFF.